This is a list of T cell receptor beta chains from one sample in a study of blood T cell repertoires in COVID-19. Assay used: immunoSEQ multiplex PCR; TCRdb lists only in-frame clones, some missing. The sample yields 85,000 to 100,000 clones, 85% seen once. The material sequenced was peripheral blood. Receptors were obtained from a man aged 60-69 years with acute or convalescent COVID-19. The conserved cysteine and the conserved F or W are not part of the CDR3 here.

j_gene: TRBJ1-2
v_gene: TRBV18
CDR3aa: ASSRTGDEGYT

j_gene: TRBJ2-3
v_gene: TRBV2
CDR3aa: ASRGVGDTQY

j_gene: TRBJ2-7
v_gene: TRBV2
CDR3aa: ASCCGQGLTEQY

j_gene: TRBJ2-3
v_gene: TRBV4-1
CDR3aa: ASSQDLWQGHSDTQY

j_gene: TRBJ2-2
v_gene: TRBV28
CDR3aa: ASSRTADTGELF

j_gene: TRBJ2-7
v_gene: TRBV6-5
CDR3aa: ASTRDRTTGEQY

j_gene: TRBJ2-2
v_gene: TRBV7-9
CDR3aa: ASSRGGPNTGELF

j_gene: TRBJ2-7
v_gene: TRBV29-1
CDR3aa: SVGSWGRRSYEQY

j_gene: TRBJ2-3
v_gene: TRBV9
CDR3aa: ASSVAVSGSPTDTQY

j_gene: TRBJ2-5
v_gene: TRBV6-1
CDR3aa: ASSEGTGYETQY

j_gene: TRBJ1-2
v_gene: TRBV11-1
CDR3aa: ASSSGSANYGYT

j_gene: TRBJ1-1
v_gene: TRBV27
CDR3aa: ASRQGATEAF

j_gene: TRBJ1-5
v_gene: TRBV19
CDR3aa: ASSIDDREQPQH

j_gene: TRBJ2-7
v_gene: TRBV19
CDR3aa: ASTLSGGYEQY

j_gene: TRBJ2-2
v_gene: TRBV5-1
CDR3aa: ASSFSVQGTGELF

j_gene: TRBJ1-2
v_gene: TRBV5-1
CDR3aa: ASSTTLGTVRGYT

j_gene: TRBJ1-1
v_gene: TRBV5-5
CDR3aa: ASTIDMNTEAF

j_gene: TRBJ1-1
v_gene: TRBV28
CDR3aa: ASSLPRAVVTEAF

j_gene: TRBJ2-7
v_gene: TRBV7-9
CDR3aa: ASSLGGAKDEQY

j_gene: TRBJ2-2
v_gene: TRBV15
CDR3aa: ATSRDVTGELF

j_gene: TRBJ1-1
v_gene: TRBV5-1
CDR3aa: ASSLTGSNTEAF

j_gene: TRBJ2-7
v_gene: TRBV10-3
CDR3aa: AISELASYEQY

j_gene: TRBJ2-1
v_gene: TRBV6-1
CDR3aa: ASSEVTGLVSYNEQF

j_gene: TRBJ2-5
v_gene: TRBV11-2
CDR3aa: ASSLTSGSGIETQY

j_gene: TRBJ2-1
v_gene: TRBV9
CDR3aa: ASSVGAGGGSYNEQF

j_gene: TRBJ2-7
v_gene: TRBV3-1/TRBV3-2
CDR3aa: ASSQGVGAPYEQY

j_gene: TRBJ1-5
v_gene: TRBV11-2
CDR3aa: ASSLGGGNQPQH

j_gene: TRBJ2-7
v_gene: TRBV7-9
CDR3aa: ASSGRFPRFYEQY

j_gene: TRBJ1-1
v_gene: TRBV6-2/TRBV6-3
CDR3aa: ASSFFRGGTEAF

j_gene: TRBJ2-5
v_gene: TRBV2
CDR3aa: ASTTTRGPETQY

j_gene: TRBJ1-1
v_gene: TRBV18
CDR3aa: ASSLQGTRTEAF

j_gene: TRBJ2-1
v_gene: TRBV10-2
CDR3aa: ASSDGGPYNEQF

j_gene: TRBJ2-2
v_gene: TRBV5-5
CDR3aa: ASSVSGKNTGELF

j_gene: TRBJ2-5
v_gene: TRBV7-2
CDR3aa: ASSPNTGFGTQY

j_gene: TRBJ1-5
v_gene: TRBV6-5
CDR3aa: ASSSLGQVGNQPQH

j_gene: TRBJ2-7
v_gene: TRBV21-1
CDR3aa: ASSTLKGRDRSYEQY

j_gene: TRBJ2-1
v_gene: TRBV25-1
CDR3aa: ASRLEWSKHNEQF

j_gene: TRBJ1-5
v_gene: TRBV30
CDR3aa: AWSLVTGNSNQPQH

j_gene: TRBJ2-7
v_gene: TRBV5-4
CDR3aa: ASSLAGLAAGEQY

j_gene: TRBJ2-3
v_gene: TRBV11-2
CDR3aa: ASSSGLGGTDTQY

j_gene: TRBJ1-4
v_gene: TRBV18
CDR3aa: ASSAGTTNEKLF

j_gene: TRBJ2-5
v_gene: TRBV6-2/TRBV6-3
CDR3aa: ASSYSRGRARETQY

j_gene: TRBJ2-2
v_gene: TRBV7-7
CDR3aa: ATGGQGAILTGELF

j_gene: TRBJ1-1
v_gene: TRBV11-2
CDR3aa: ASSLGLGSISAF

j_gene: TRBJ2-7
v_gene: TRBV29-1
CDR3aa: SVEVERGLGGSYEQY

j_gene: TRBJ2-1
v_gene: TRBV6-2/TRBV6-3
CDR3aa: ASSLSPGQGVNEQF

j_gene: TRBJ2-3
v_gene: TRBV5-1
CDR3aa: ASSYTLSQGRTDTQY

j_gene: TRBJ2-3
v_gene: TRBV7-6
CDR3aa: ASSLVVGGAGTDTQY

j_gene: TRBJ2-3
v_gene: TRBV7-2
CDR3aa: ASSPNSGVTDTQY

j_gene: TRBJ2-2
v_gene: TRBV6-5
CDR3aa: ASSLNLGQDGELF

j_gene: TRBJ2-3
v_gene: TRBV6-5
CDR3aa: ASSYSGDKSNTQY

j_gene: TRBJ2-2
v_gene: TRBV9
CDR3aa: ASSARTGGTGELF

j_gene: TRBJ1-6
v_gene: TRBV5-1
CDR3aa: ASSSQGGAGNSPLH

j_gene: TRBJ1-2
v_gene: TRBV27
CDR3aa: ASSPHSTEANYGYT

j_gene: TRBJ2-5
v_gene: TRBV19
CDR3aa: ASRTTGTTPWETQY

j_gene: TRBJ2-7
v_gene: TRBV7-9
CDR3aa: ASSVGGPWDEQY

j_gene: TRBJ2-3
v_gene: TRBV4-3
CDR3aa: ASSQEGRGGATDTQY